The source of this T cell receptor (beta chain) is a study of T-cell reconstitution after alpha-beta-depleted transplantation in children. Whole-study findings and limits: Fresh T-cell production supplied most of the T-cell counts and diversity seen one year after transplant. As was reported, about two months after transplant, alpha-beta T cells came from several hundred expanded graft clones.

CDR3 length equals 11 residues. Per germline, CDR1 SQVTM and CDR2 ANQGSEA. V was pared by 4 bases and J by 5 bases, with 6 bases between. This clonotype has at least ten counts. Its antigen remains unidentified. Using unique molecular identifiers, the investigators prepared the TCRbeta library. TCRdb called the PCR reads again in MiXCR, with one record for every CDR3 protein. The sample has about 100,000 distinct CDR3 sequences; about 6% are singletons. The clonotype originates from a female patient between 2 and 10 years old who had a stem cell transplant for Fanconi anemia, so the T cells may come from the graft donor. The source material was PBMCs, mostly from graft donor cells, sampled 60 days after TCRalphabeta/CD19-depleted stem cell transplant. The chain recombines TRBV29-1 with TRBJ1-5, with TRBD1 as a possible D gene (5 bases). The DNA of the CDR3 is TGCAGCGTTGGGGACCATCAGCCCCAGCATTTT. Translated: CSVGDHQPQHF.